Shown below are 9 T cell receptor beta chains from a single sample sequenced in a study of OX40 agonist ivuxolimab in advanced cancers. Some clones are missing from TCRdb's copy, which holds only in-frame ones; the method was immunoSEQ multiplex PCR. Of about 61,000 clones listed, about 86% are singletons. Here the sequenced sample was CD4+ or CD8+ T cells sorted from blood, taken in a trial of the OX40 agonist ivuxolimab. The receptors shown here come from an adult with an advanced solid tumor such as melanoma, head and neck, liver or kidney cancer.

The gene calls are TRBV12-5 and TRBJ2-3; 16 positions match TRBD2. Germline values: CDR1 LGHNT, CDR2 FRNRAP. Trimming at V came to 5 bases and at J to 5 bases, leaving 7 bases not matched to a gene. The CDR3 is 17 residues long. The CDR3 reads CASGPGLAGGLGDTQYF. The DNA of the CDR3 is TGTGCTAGTGGTCCGGGACTAGCGGGGGGGCTAGGAGATACGCAGTATTTT. The full variable domain, its missing parts supplied by reference TRBV12-5 and TRBJ2-3, is DARVTQTPRHKVTEMGQEVTMRCQPILGHNTVFWYRQTMMQGLELLAYFRNRAPLDDSGMPKDRFSAEMPDATLATLKIQPSEPRDSAVYFCASGPGLAGGLGDTQYFGPGTRLTVL.

This chain joins TRBV19 and TRBJ1-4; D gene unclear. Germline V gives CDR1 LNHDA, CDR2 SQIVND (reference sequence). V was cut by 0 bases and J by 7 bases, with 9 bases left in between. The CDR3 runs 14 residues. The CDR3 region has the DNA TGTGCCAGTAGTATAGATTCAAGCTTTGAAAAACTGTTTTTT. This encodes CASSIDSSFEKLFF.

The chain couples TRBV7-8 to TRBJ1-5; the D is unclear. In germline, CDR1 is SGHVS, CDR2 FQNEAQ. V lost 5 bases to trimming and J lost 0 bases, with 14 bases between them. This CDR3 has 16 residues. In DNA form, the CDR3 reads TGTGCCAGCAGCCAGAGCTATTGGGATAGCAATCAGCCCCAGCATTTT. Its translation is CASSQSYWDSNQPQHF.

The chain employs TRBV11-2 and TRBJ2-6; D perhaps matches TRBD1 (5 bases). Trimming removed 3 bases at V and 2 bases at J, with 8 bases between. The germline gives CDR1 SGHAT, CDR2 FQNNGV. The CDR3 consists of 15 residues. As DNA, the CDR3 is TGTGCCAGCAGCTTTCAGGGAACTGGGGCCAACGTCCTGACTTTC. This sequence encodes CASSFQGTGANVLTF.

V usage is TRBV18 and J usage is TRBJ2-2, with 7 bases identical to TRBD1. The germline CDR1 and CDR2 sequences are KGHSH and LQKENI. V gave up 6 bases and J gave up 6 bases; unmatched junction bases: 13. The CDR3 is 16 residues long. The CDR3 loop is CASSPATDRPSGELFF. The CDR3 coding sequence is TGTGCCAGCTCCCCAGCCACGGACAGGCCATCCGGGGAGCTGTTTTTT.

This clone has just one count. The chain carries TRBV19 and TRBJ1-1; 11 nucleotides line up with TRBD1. Germline CDR1 and CDR2: LNHDA and SQIVND (reference sequence). The CDR3 runs 16 residues. The trim removed 5 bases at V and 4 bases at J, leaving 9 bases unmatched. CDR3 residues: CASSSGLGQGATEAFF. CDR3 nucleotides: TGTGCCAGTAGTTCTGGTCTAGGACAGGGGGCCACTGAAGCTTTCTTT.

The chain carries TRBV18 and TRBJ2-7, with D possibly being TRBD1 (6 bases). The V end was cut by 2 bases, the J end by 9 bases, with 17 bases between. Germline V gives CDR1 KGHSH, CDR2 LQKENI. The CDR3 consists of 14 residues. The DNA for the CDR3 is TGTGCCAGCTCACCAATGGGCGACAGGATGGGGCAGTACTTC. This translates into CASSPMGDRMGQYF.

This chain joins TRBV7-8 and TRBJ2-3; D perhaps matches TRBD2 (5 bases). This CDR3 contains 15 residues. Trimming took off 5 bases at V and 4 bases at J, with 16 bases between the two ends. Germline lookup yields CDR1 SGHVS and CDR2 FQNEAQ. CDR3 amino acids: CASSPDPSRADTQYF. In nucleotides, the CDR3 is TGTGCCAGCAGCCCCGACCCATCGCGGGCAGATACGCAGTATTTT.

This chain uses TRBV7-2 with TRBJ2-3; D uncertain. Trimming left V 5 bases short and J 1 base short, with 16 bases between. The CDR3 is 16 residues long. Germline V gene lookup returns CDR1 SGHTA and CDR2 FQGNSA. The CDR3 region is CASSPRRKQGTDTQYF. CDR3 sequence (DNA): TGTGCCAGCAGCCCCCGACGGAAACAAGGCACAGATACGCAGTATTTT.